The 5 T cell receptor beta chains presented below share a single source sample, sequenced in a study of type 1 regulatory T cells. TCRdb ran MiXCR on the reads and lists one entry per CDR3 protein. The sample yields about 42,000 distinct CDR3 sequences, over 9% seen once. The antigens these receptors bind are not known. Sequencing input: cultured non-Tr1 T cells, either the whole culture or a sorted T cell fraction (not recorded which). These receptors all stem from a human donor in good health.

Notes on this clonotype: This may be a read error, as it is one base from a much larger clone. The gene calls are TRBV12-3 or TRBV12-4 and TRBJ2-7; 10 positions match TRBD2. The CDR3 contains 15 residues. CDR3 sequence (DNA): TGTGCCAGCAGTTTTGATACTAGCGGGACCTACGAGCAGTGCTTC. This codes for CASSFDTSGTYEQCF.

This clonotype was detected a few times. The chain uses TRBV6-1 and TRBJ2-7; TRBD1 aligns across 8 bases. Per germline, CDR1 MNHNS and CDR2 SASEGT. Trimming cost V 4 bases and J 6 bases; bases outside gene matches: 5. CDR3 size: 13 residues. CDR3 amino acids: CASSGLRGREQYF. For the CDR3, the DNA is TGTGCCAGCAGTGGCCTCAGGGGGCGCGAGCAGTACTTC.

There are many counts of this clonotype. The chain uses TRBV7-2 and TRBJ1-5; no clear D. Germline V lookup: CDR1 SGHTA, CDR2 FQGNSA. Trimming removed 5 bases at V and 4 bases at J, with 9 bases between. CDR3 length equals 13 residues. In DNA form, the CDR3 reads TGTGCCAGCAGCCCACAGCGGAATCAGCCCCAGCATTTT. This encodes CASSPQRNQPQHF.

This clonotype was seen at least ten times. The V gene is TRBV3-1, the J gene TRBJ1-6; D possibly corresponds to TRBD1 (5 bases). This CDR3 region has 18 residues. The germline CDR1 and CDR2 sequences are LGHDT and YNNKEL (reference sequence). V gave up 2 bases and J gave up 3 bases, with 17 bases separating them. In DNA form, the CDR3 reads TGTGCCAGCAGCCAAAGATACAGAGGGGCAGACTATAATTCACCCCTCCACTTT. Encoded protein: CASSQRYRGADYNSPLHF.

This chain links TRBV27 with TRBJ2-1, with D possibly matching TRBD2 (6 bases). Germline V CDR1 and CDR2: MNHEY, SMNVEV (reference sequence). The CDR3 is 13 amino acids. V was shortened by 6 bases and J by 9 bases, with 15 bases between the two germline ends. This CDR3 is CASSPRGLAEQFF. Here the CDR3 DNA reads TGTGCCAGCAGCCCCCGGGGACTTGCTGAGCAGTTCTTC.